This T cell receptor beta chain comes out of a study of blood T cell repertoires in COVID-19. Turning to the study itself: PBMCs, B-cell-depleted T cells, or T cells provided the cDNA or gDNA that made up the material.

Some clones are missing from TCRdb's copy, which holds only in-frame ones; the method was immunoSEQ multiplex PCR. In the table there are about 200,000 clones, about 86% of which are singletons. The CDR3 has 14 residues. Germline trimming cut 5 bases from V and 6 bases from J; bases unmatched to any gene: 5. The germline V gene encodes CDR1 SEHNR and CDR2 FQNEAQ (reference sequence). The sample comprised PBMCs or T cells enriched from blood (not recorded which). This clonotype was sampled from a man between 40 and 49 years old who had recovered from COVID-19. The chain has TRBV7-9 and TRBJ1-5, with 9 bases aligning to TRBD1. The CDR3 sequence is CASSLGTGRQPQHF. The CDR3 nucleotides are TGTGCCAGCAGCCTAGGGACAGGGCGTCAGCCCCAGCATTTT.